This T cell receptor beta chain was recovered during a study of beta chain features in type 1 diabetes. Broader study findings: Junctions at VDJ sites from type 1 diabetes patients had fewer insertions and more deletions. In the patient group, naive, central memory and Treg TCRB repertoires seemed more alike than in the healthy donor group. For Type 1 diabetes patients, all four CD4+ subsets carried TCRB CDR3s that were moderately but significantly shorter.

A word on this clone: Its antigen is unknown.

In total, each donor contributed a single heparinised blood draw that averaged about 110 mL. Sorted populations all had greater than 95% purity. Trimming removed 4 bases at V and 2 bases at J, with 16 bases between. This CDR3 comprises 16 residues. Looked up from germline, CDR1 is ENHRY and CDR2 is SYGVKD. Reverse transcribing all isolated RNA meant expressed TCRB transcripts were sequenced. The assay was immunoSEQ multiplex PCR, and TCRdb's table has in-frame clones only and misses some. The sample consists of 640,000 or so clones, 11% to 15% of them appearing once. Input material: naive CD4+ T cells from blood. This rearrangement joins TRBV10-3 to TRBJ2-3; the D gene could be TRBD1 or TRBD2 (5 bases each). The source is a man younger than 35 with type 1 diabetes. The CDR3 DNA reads TGTGCCATCAGTGGGGGCCCTGGGAGAGACACAGATACGCAGTATTTT. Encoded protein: CAISGGPGRDTDTQYF.